The next 23 T cell receptor beta chains were all read from a single sample in a study of T cells after yellow fever vaccination. TCRdb analysed the 5' RACE reads with MiXCR anew, one entry per CDR3 protein. This sample yields roughly 240,000 distinct CDR3 sequences, of which approximately 6.7% are seen a single time; more than 0.85% belongs to the top ten. Sequencing was performed on CD4+ T cells sorted from PBMCs, taken on the day of the yellow fever booster vaccination. The source is a man aged 25-45 years who received the YFV17D yellow fever vaccine.

This clonotype was seen ten or more times. Here the CDR3 reads CSASGRAIDEQFF. The CDR3 DNA reads TGCAGTGCTAGCGGGAGGGCCATCGATGAGCAGTTCTTC. The chain combines TRBV20-1 with TRBJ2-1; 8 nucleotides line up with TRBD2. The CDR3 runs to 13 residues. CDR1 DFQATT and CDR2 SNEGSKA come from the germline V gene (reference sequence). J was trimmed by 8 bases and V by 3 bases; bases with no gene match: 6.

The V call is TRBV18, the J call TRBJ2-3; unclear D gene. The CDR3 runs 13 residues. Germline V CDR1 and CDR2: KGHSH, LQKENI. Trimming left V 2 bases short and J 6 bases short, with 9 bases between. CDR3 sequence (DNA): TGTGCCAGCTCACCAATCAGGTCGGATACGCAGTATTTT. Encoded protein: CASSPIRSDTQYF.

This sequence joins TRBV20-1 and TRBJ2-1; 9 nucleotides agree with TRBD2. Germline CDR1 and CDR2: DFQATT and SNEGSKA (reference sequence). The CDR3 spans 15 residues. After removal of 3 bases from V and 8 bases from J, the junction contained 11 bases not matched to a gene. The CDR3 sequence: CSARSPSGRIDEQFF. The CDR3 coding sequence is TGCAGTGCTAGGTCCCCAAGCGGGAGGATTGATGAGCAGTTCTTC.

The gene calls are TRBV5-1 and TRBJ1-6, with 7 positions matching TRBD1. The CDR3 runs to 15 residues. Trimming took 4 bases from V and 8 from J; bases not matched to a gene: 9. Germline V gene data show CDR1 as SGHRS and CDR2 as YFSETQ. Here the CDR3 reads CASSETGKRDSPLHF. CDR3 coding DNA: TGCGCCAGCAGCGAGACAGGGAAACGGGATTCACCCCTCCACTTT.

This clonotype was seen ten or more times. This chain connects TRBV9 to TRBJ2-7, with D possibly TRBD1 on 6 matching bases. The CDR3 spans 14 residues. Germline V gene sequence: CDR1 SGDLS, CDR2 YYNGEE. Trimming stripped 4 bases from V and 3 bases from J, with 14 bases between. The CDR3 region has the DNA TGTGCCAGCAGCTTACTCTCGGACAGCTACGAGCAGTACTTC. This sequence encodes CASSLLSDSYEQYF.

The gene calls are TRBV9 and TRBJ2-5; D is unresolved. This CDR3 comprises 15 residues. Trimming pared 0 bases from V and 5 bases from J, leaving 14 bases between. CDR1 SGDLS and CDR2 YYNGEE come from the germline V gene. CDR3 sequence (DNA): TGTGCCAGCAGCGTAGGTGGAGCTCCGCGGGAGACCCAGTACTTC. It codes for CASSVGGAPRETQYF.

This clonotype was recorded many times. J is TRBJ2-7 and V is TRBV7-2, with D possibly TRBD2 on 5 matching bases. This CDR3 has 13 residues. The germline V gene encodes CDR1 SGHTA and CDR2 FQGNSA. V lost 3 bases and J 4 bases, leaving 10 bases between the germline ends. Written as DNA, the CDR3 is TGTGCCAGCAGCTTGGACGGCGGGTACGAGCAGTACTTC. It yields the protein CASSLDGGYEQYF.

The chain links TRBV30 to TRBJ2-1; D might be TRBD1 or TRBD2, each matching 6 bases. The V end was cut by 1 base, the J end by 4 bases, with 20 bases between. CDR3 size: 17 residues. CDR1 is GTSNPN and CDR2 is SVGIG in the germline V gene (reference sequence). The CDR3 bases are TGTGCCTGGAGTGCCTTCCTAGGGGGGAGTACTTACAATGAGCAGTTCTTC. It yields the protein CAWSAFLGGSTYNEQFF.

J is TRBJ2-5 and V is TRBV5-1; 7 bases agree with TRBD1. V shed 3 bases, J shed 4 bases, and the junction held 6 bases outside the gene matches. The germline gives CDR1 SGHRS, CDR2 YFSETQ. This CDR3 has 14 residues. The CDR3 loop is CASSSQQGRETQYF. The CDR3 DNA reads as TGCGCCAGCAGCTCCCAACAGGGGCGAGAGACCCAGTACTTC.

In its sample, this clonotype was seen a few times. The chain has TRBV5-1 and TRBJ1-2, with a weak D call TRBD1 (5 bases). The V end was cut by 3 bases, the J end by 2 bases, with 17 bases between. CDR3 length: 16 amino acids. CDR1 is SGHRS and CDR2 is YFSETQ in the germline V gene. CDR3 bases: TGCGCCAGCAGCTCATCAATCTTCCGGGACAACTATGGCTACACCTTC. This translates into CASSSSIFRDNYGYTF.

This clonotype has at least ten counts. This chain links TRBV28 with TRBJ2-3; 9 nucleotides align to TRBD1. V gave up 9 bases and J gave up 4 bases; unmatched junction bases: 11. CDR3 length equals 15 residues. Germline lookup yields CDR1 MDHEN and CDR2 SYDVKM. The CDR3 sequence: CASAVPGQGADTQYF. The CDR3 bases are TGTGCCAGTGCTGTGCCGGGACAGGGCGCAGATACGCAGTATTTT.

This clonotype was detected a few times. The rearrangement uses TRBV20-1 and TRBJ2-1, with D hard to call. With 5 bases removed from V and 6 bases from J, the gap between germline ends came to 14 bases. Germline CDR1 and CDR2: DFQATT and SNEGSKA (reference sequence). The CDR3 contains 13 residues. The CDR3 loop is CSAPDGVGNEQFF. The CDR3 nucleotides read TGCAGTGCTCCGGACGGAGTGGGCAATGAGCAGTTCTTC.

Only a few counts were recorded for this clonotype. V gene TRBV5-1 combines with J gene TRBJ2-7, with D uncertain. The germline CDR1 and CDR2 sequences are SGHRS and YFSETQ. This CDR3 has 14 residues. Trimming removed 4 bases at V and 0 bases at J, with 11 bases between. The CDR3 spells CASSLSVSSYEQYF. The CDR3 bases are TGCGCCAGCAGCCTCTCGGTAAGCTCCTACGAGCAGTACTTC. The whole variable domain, remainder taken from reference TRBV5-1 and TRBJ2-7, is KAGVTQTPRYLIKTRGQQVTLSCSPISGHRSVSWYQQTPGQGLQFLFEYFSETQRNKGNFPGRFSGRQFSNSRSEMNVSTLELGDSALYLCASSLSVSSYEQYFGPGTRLTVT.

This clonotype appeared a few times. The chain recombines TRBV28 with TRBJ2-1; the D call may be TRBD1 or TRBD2 (5 bases each). Germline lookup yields CDR1 MDHEN and CDR2 SYDVKM. Trimming stripped 9 bases from V and 16 bases from J, with 28 bases between. There are 14 residues in the CDR3. The chain's CDR3 is CASTSARFGSGDFF. The CDR3 DNA reads TGTGCCAGTACCTCGGCGCGTTTTGGGTCCGGGGACTTCTTC.

This clonotype was detected ten times or more. The rearrangement uses TRBV6-5 and TRBJ2-7, with D hard to call. V was shortened by 2 bases and J by 0 bases, with 11 bases between the two germline ends. Germline V gives CDR1 MNHEY, CDR2 SVGAGI. The CDR3 has 15 residues. The DNA of the CDR3 is TGTGCCAGCAGTTACCGCGGATACAGCTCCTACGAGCAGTACTTC. This sequence encodes CASSYRGYSSYEQYF.

This clonotype was picked up many times. The chain uses TRBV5-6 and TRBJ1-3; tentatively, D is TRBD1 (6 bases). The CDR3 is 15 amino acids. Trimming stripped 4 bases from V and 0 bases from J, with 11 bases between. Germline values: CDR1 SGHDT, CDR2 YYEEEE. CDR3: CASSPKTGSGNTIYF. The CDR3 DNA follows: TGTGCCAGCAGCCCGAAGACAGGCTCTGGAAACACCATATATTTT.

This clonotype has a count of ten or more. Given the absence of the conserved phenylalanine or tryptophan at the CDR3 end, a read error is likely. Because the CDR3's place on the DNA is in doubt, the DNA is left out and the CDR3 is given as listed by TCRdb. J is TRBJ2-7 and V is TRBV27; the tabulated D call, TRBD2, remains unverified against the DNA. Germline V CDR1 and CDR2: MNHEY, SMNVEV (reference sequence). 13 amino acids form the CDR3, both terminal residues included. The CDR3: CASSLDGRARYHL.

This clonotype was seen a few times. The chain joins TRBV6-5 to TRBJ2-7; TRBD2 matches 7 bases. Germline CDR1 MNHEY, CDR2 SVGAGI. The CDR3 contains 16 residues. The V gene end was trimmed by 2 bases and the J gene end by 0 bases; junction bases not matched to a gene: 7. CDR3 nucleotide sequence: TGTGCCAGCAGTTACACCAGCGGGACGAACTCCTACGAGCAGTACTTC. Encoded protein: CASSYTSGTNSYEQYF.

In the case of this clonotype: This sequence may be a read error, since a much larger clone differs from it by one base. The rearrangement links TRBV9 to TRBJ1-1, with D unresolved. V lost 4 bases and J lost 6, with 13 bases in between. Germline-derived CDR1 and CDR2 are SGDLS and YYNGEE. The CDR3 is 13 residues long. The DNA of the CDR3 is TGTGCCAGCAGCTCCCATGGGGAGGCTGAAGCTTTCTTT. Translated, it gives CASSSHGEAEAFF.

The chain links TRBV5-1 to TRBJ2-7; no definite D call. V gave up 0 bases and J gave up 0 bases, with 10 bases separating them. Germline CDR1 is SGHRS and CDR2 is YFSETQ. The CDR3 is made up of 15 amino acids. The CDR3 loop is CASSLVPQSSYEQYF. The CDR3 region has the DNA TGCGCCAGCAGCTTGGTACCCCAAAGCTCCTACGAGCAGTACTTC.

This clonotype was observed a handful of times. The chain has TRBV7-2 and TRBJ1-1, with 10 bases matching TRBD1. Germline CDR1 reads SGHTA; CDR2 reads FQGNSA. The CDR3 runs 15 residues. The V gene end was trimmed by 5 bases and the J gene end by 5 bases; junction bases not matched to a gene: 8. CDR3 in amino acids: CASSPRTGGGTEAFF. DNA of the CDR3: TGTGCCAGCAGCCCACGGACAGGGGGAGGAACTGAAGCTTTCTTT.

V gene TRBV20-1 combines with J gene TRBJ2-1, with D possibly matching TRBD2 (5 bases). CDR1 and CDR2 (germline): DFQATT, SNEGSKA (reference sequence). The germline V and J ends were trimmed by 6 bases and 10 bases, with 13 bases remaining between them. The CDR3 runs 11 residues. The CDR3 loop reads CSANEKREQFF. CDR3 bases: TGCAGTGCCAACGAAAAGCGGGAGCAGTTCTTC.

This clonotype was counted between two and nine times. This chain links TRBV6-2 or TRBV6-3 with TRBJ2-1; the match to TRBD2 covers 15 bases. The CDR3 consists of 17 residues. Germline CDR1 is MNHEY and CDR2 is SVGEGT. The ends lost 4 bases at V and 1 base at J; junction bases unmatched: 2. CDR3 residues: CASSSGTSGRSYNEQFF. The CDR3 DNA reads as TGTGCCAGCAGTTCGGGGACTAGCGGGAGGTCCTACAATGAGCAGTTCTTC.